This T cell receptor beta chain is from a study of blood T cell repertoires in COVID-19. Study details: Spain, Italy and the United States supplied samples that represented acute and convalescent COVID-19. Sample material is recorded as cDNA or gDNA derived from T cells, B-cell-depleted T cells, or PBMCs.

Source study methods: Amplification with reference gene primers provided the estimates of nucleated cell counts. Sequencing was performed with immunoSEQ multiplex PCR; in TCRdb, only in-frame clones are kept and a portion is missing. That table is the source of V, J and clone size, and D and trimming were worked out from the DNA. The sample lists around 220,000 clones; 86% were seen once. V lost 8 bases and J lost 4; bases outside the gene matches: 7. CDR3 length: 14 amino acids. The germline V gene has CDR1 SGHAT and CDR2 FQNNGV. The sequencing sample was made of peripheral blood. The source of this sequence is a woman between 45 and 60 years old with acute or convalescent COVID-19. V and J are TRBV11-2 and TRBJ1-2; 10 nucleotides match TRBD1. The CDR3 bases are TGTGCCAGCGGGTGGGGACAGGGGCTCTATGGCTACACCTTC. Protein: CASGWGQGLYGYTF.